The 2 T cell receptor beta chains below all came from one sample that was sequenced in a study of technical replicates of blood from a few donors. The protocol was immunoSEQ multiplex PCR, while the TCRdb copy is restricted to in-frame clones and leaves out a portion. Of about 72,000 clones listed, 95% to 96% are singletons. The sample comprised T cells isolated from PBMCs. These receptors were obtained from a human donor in good health.

The chain has TRBV29-1 and TRBJ2-1, with 11 bases matching TRBD1. CDR1 SQVTM and CDR2 ANQGSEA come from the germline V gene. Trimming cost V 3 bases and J 3 bases; bases outside gene matches: 7. This CDR3 contains 16 residues. CDR3 sequence (DNA): TGCAGCGTTGAGTCGCCCGGGACAGGGGGCTACAATGAGCAGTTCTTC. It encodes CSVESPGTGGYNEQFF.

V usage is TRBV7-8 and J usage is TRBJ2-7; no clear D. Germline CDR1 reads SGHVS; CDR2 reads FQNEAQ. The CDR3 is made up of 12 amino acids. V was shortened by 1 base and J by 7 bases, with 8 bases between the two germline ends. The CDR3 region is CASSLVAEEQYF. DNA for the CDR3: TGTGCCAGCAGCTTAGTCGCGGAAGAGCAGTACTTC.